This passage covers 15 T cell receptor beta chains from one sample sequenced in a study of graft-versus-host responses after intestinal transplantation (dated by TCRdb to the early 2020s). Libraries were made using the immunoSEQ multiplex PCR assay. This immuneACCESS table, as held by TCRdb, lists in-frame sequences with V and J called but not all clones. Of the missing ones, under half trace to an unresolved V gene in checked studies; the others have no known cause. For this sample the table gives 65,000 to 100,000 clones, of which roughly 90% were detected only once. The leading ten clones occupy roughly 0.37% of the sample. These receptors' antigens are unknown. The sample's time point label is to be understood as: cells obtained before transplantation from donor or recipient. The sequencing used unstimulated CD8+ T cells sorted from spleen or lymph node cells, collected before transplant. These TCRs come from a human donor who was the organ donor for an intestinal transplant.

This rearrangement joins TRBV18 to TRBJ2-2; 12 bases agree with TRBD1. CDR1 is KGHSH and CDR2 is LQKENI in the germline V gene. The CDR3 loop spans 17 amino acids. V shed 1 base, J shed 6 bases, and the junction held 6 bases outside the gene matches. Here the CDR3 DNA reads TGTGCCAGCTCACCACGAGGGACAGGGGGCGCGGCCGGGGAGCTGTTTTTT. Protein: CASSPRGTGGAAGELFF.

Concerning this clone itself: The junction departs from germline at one end; a sequencing error may be responsible. The chain uses TRBV28 and TRBJ2-5, with TRBD1 identical over 9 bases. The CDR3 contains 12 residues. Germline V gene data show CDR1 as MDHEN and CDR2 as SYDVKM. CDR3 loop: CASSFDRGRAHF. CDR3 DNA: TGTGCCAGCAGTTTTGACAGGGGGAGGGCCCACTTC.

The genes are TRBV30 and TRBJ1-2; tentatively, D is TRBD1 (5 bases). Trimming shortened V by 4 bases and J by 5 bases, and 11 bases separated the two germline ends. The CDR3 is made up of 12 amino acids. Germline loops: CDR1 GTSNPN, CDR2 SVGIG (reference sequence). CDR3 bases: TGTGCCTGGATTGGGGCGGGGTATGGCTACACCTTC. It yields the protein CAWIGAGYGYTF.

The chain links TRBV4-1 to TRBJ1-1, with 7 positions matching TRBD1. The CDR3 sequence is 13 residues long. The V gene's germline CDR1 is MGHRA and CDR2 YSYEKL. Trimming cost V 6 bases and J 2 bases; bases outside gene matches: 3. This chain's CDR3 is CASSRDRNTEAFF. CDR3 bases: TGCGCCAGCAGTCGGGACAGAAACACTGAAGCTTTCTTT.

This sequence joins TRBV28 and TRBJ2-1; D is possibly TRBD1 (6 bases). This CDR3 is built from 13 residues. Trimming removed 3 bases at V and 4 bases at J, with 7 bases between. Germline CDR1 reads MDHEN; CDR2 reads SYDVKM. The CDR3, as DNA: TGTGCCAGCAGTTTGAGGGGGTACAATGAGCAGTTCTTC. It yields the protein CASSLRGYNEQFF.

The rearrangement links TRBV4-1 to TRBJ2-7; a possible D gene is TRBD1 (6 bases). Trimming pared 1 base from V and 0 bases from J, leaving 10 bases between. The CDR3 runs to 15 residues. From germline, CDR1 is MGHRA and CDR2 YSYEKL. Written as DNA, the CDR3 is TGCGCCAGCAGCCAAGTGCAGGGGCTCTCCTACGAGCAGTACTTC. Amino acid sequence: CASSQVQGLSYEQYF.

About this clone: Other DNA sequences in the sample encode the same CDR3. The V gene is TRBV4-3, the J gene TRBJ2-3, with TRBD2 matching 11 bases. V shed 1 base and J 2 bases; nucleotides not matched to a gene: 2. The CDR3 contains 16 residues. Germline V gene data show CDR1 as LGHNA and CDR2 as YSLEER. The CDR3 spells CASSQGLAGSTDTQYF. In nucleotides, the CDR3 is TGCGCCAGCAGCCAAGGACTAGCGGGATCCACAGATACGCAGTATTTT.

The chain has TRBV2 and TRBJ2-5; 8 bases are a match to TRBD1. The DNA end is a closer match to TRBJ2-7, so the J assignment may be wrong. The CDR3 loop spans 15 amino acids. Looked up from germline, CDR1 is SNHLY and CDR2 is FYNNEI. Here the CDR3 DNA reads TGTGCCACCGAGTCCCCACGGCAGGGGGCAAACGAGCAGTACTTC. As protein: CATESPRQGANEQYF.

This chain connects TRBV9 to TRBJ2-7; TRBD2 might be the D (6 bases). The CDR3 is 16 residues long. V dropped 0 bases and J dropped 0 bases, with 13 bases sitting between them. Germline V CDR1 and CDR2: SGDLS, YYNGEE. CDR3 sequence: CASSVGGLGGSYEQYF. In nucleotides, the CDR3 is TGTGCCAGCAGCGTAGGAGGTTTGGGGGGCTCCTACGAGCAGTACTTC. Complete variable domain (other parts from reference TRBV9 and TRBJ2-7): DSGVTQTPKHLITATGQRVTLRCSPRSGDLSVYWYQQSLDQGLQFLIQYYNGEERAKGNILERFSAQQFPDLHSELNLSSLELGDSALYFCASSVGGLGGSYEQYFGPGTRLTVT.

This chain joins TRBV7-9 and TRBJ2-1, with a weak D call TRBD2 (6 bases). CDR1 SEHNR and CDR2 FQNEAQ come from the germline V gene (reference sequence). The V and J ends lost 5 bases and 5 bases respectively, with 19 bases between them. This CDR3 has 16 amino acids. CDR3 protein: CASSPQQAGSDNEQFF. CDR3 nucleotide sequence: TGTGCCAGCAGCCCCCAGCAGGCGGGGTCGGACAATGAGCAGTTCTTC.

The chain couples TRBV4-3 to TRBJ2-1, with 10 bases identical to TRBD2. J gave up 7 bases and V 4 bases, and 10 bases lay outside the gene matches. The CDR3 consists of 16 residues. Germline CDR1 and CDR2: LGHNA and YSLEER. The CDR3 nucleotides read TGCGCCAGCAGCCCCTCTAGCGGGGGCGACCTTAATGAGCAGTTCTTC. Its translation is CASSPSSGGDLNEQFF.

This chain links TRBV7-2 with TRBJ2-7; the match to TRBD1 covers 9 bases. The CDR3 extends over 17 amino acids. After removal of 3 bases from V and 1 base from J, the junction contained 10 bases not matched to a gene. CDR1 and CDR2 from the germline V gene are SGHTA and FQGNSA. The CDR3 sequence is CASSFRQGGLISYEQYF. CDR3 coding DNA: TGTGCCAGCAGCTTCAGACAGGGGGGATTGATATCCTACGAGCAGTACTTC.

This clone was picked up one time. This rearrangement joins TRBV4-1 to TRBJ2-3, with a weak D call TRBD1 (6 bases). Germline loops: CDR1 MGHRA, CDR2 YSYEKL. The CDR3 has 15 residues. V gave up 4 bases and J gave up 2 bases, with 13 bases separating them. CDR3 bases: TGCGCCAGCAGCCCCCGGGACATCCTCACAGATACGCAGTATTTT. Encoded protein: CASSPRDILTDTQYF.

This rearrangement joins TRBV6-5 to TRBJ1-1; no definite D call. Trimming shortened V by 5 bases and J by 7 bases, and 11 bases separated the two germline ends. CDR1 and CDR2 from the germline V gene are MNHEY and SVGAGI. CDR3 size: 12 residues. CDR3 sequence: CASSNPPGEAFF. The CDR3 DNA is TGTGCCAGCAGTAACCCACCAGGTGAAGCTTTCTTT.

The chain recombines TRBV4-1 with TRBJ2-1; perhaps TRBD2 as D (6 bases). Trimming shortened V by 5 bases and J by 7 bases, and 15 bases separated the two germline ends. This CDR3 has 14 amino acids. Germline lookup yields CDR1 MGHRA and CDR2 YSYEKL. The CDR3 nucleotides read TGCGCCAGCAGCTTAACGGGCCGGGGGAATGAGCAGTTCTTC. As protein: CASSLTGRGNEQFF.